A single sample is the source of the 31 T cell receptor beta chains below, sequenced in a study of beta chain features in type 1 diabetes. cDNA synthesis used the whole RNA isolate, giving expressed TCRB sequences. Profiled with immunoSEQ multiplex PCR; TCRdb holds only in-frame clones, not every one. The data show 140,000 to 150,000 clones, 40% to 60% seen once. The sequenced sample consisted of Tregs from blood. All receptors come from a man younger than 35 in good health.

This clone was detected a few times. The CDR3 DNA reads TGTGCCAGCAGCCAAGAGACAGGGCTAGCGGGGAACAATGAGCAGTTCTTC. Its translation is CASSQETGLAGNNEQFF. The V call is TRBV4-2, the J call TRBJ2-1; TRBD2 matches 9 bases. Germline values: CDR1 LGHNA, CDR2 YNFKEQ. V dropped 0 bases and J dropped 5; count of bases not matched to a gene: 8. The CDR3 runs to 17 residues.

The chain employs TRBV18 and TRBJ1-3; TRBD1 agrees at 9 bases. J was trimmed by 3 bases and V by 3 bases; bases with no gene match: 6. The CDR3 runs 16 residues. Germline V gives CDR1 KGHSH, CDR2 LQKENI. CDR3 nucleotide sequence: TGTGCCAGCTCACCCCGGACAGGGGAGCGTGGAAACACCATATATTTT. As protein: CASSPRTGERGNTIYF.

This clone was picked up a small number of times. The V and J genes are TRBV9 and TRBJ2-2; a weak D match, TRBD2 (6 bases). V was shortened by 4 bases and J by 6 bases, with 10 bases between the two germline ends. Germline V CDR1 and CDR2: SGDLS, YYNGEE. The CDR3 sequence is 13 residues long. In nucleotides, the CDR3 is TGTGCCAGCAGCTCGACTAGGGCCGGGGAGCTGTTTTTT. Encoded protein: CASSSTRAGELFF.

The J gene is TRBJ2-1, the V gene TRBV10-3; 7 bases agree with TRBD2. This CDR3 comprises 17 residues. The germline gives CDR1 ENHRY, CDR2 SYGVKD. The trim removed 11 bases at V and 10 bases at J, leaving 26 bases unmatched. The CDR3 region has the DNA TGTGCCTCAAGCCGGGCAGTCGCGGGAGCAGGGATTCCGGAGCAGTTCTTC. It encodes CASSRAVAGAGIPEQFF.

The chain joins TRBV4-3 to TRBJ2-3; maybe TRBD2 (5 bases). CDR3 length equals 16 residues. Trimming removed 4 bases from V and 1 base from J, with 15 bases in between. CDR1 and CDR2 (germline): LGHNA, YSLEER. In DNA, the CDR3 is TGCGCCAGCAGCCCGTCGGGCCTAGCTCGCACAGATACGCAGTATTTT. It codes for CASSPSGLARTDTQYF.

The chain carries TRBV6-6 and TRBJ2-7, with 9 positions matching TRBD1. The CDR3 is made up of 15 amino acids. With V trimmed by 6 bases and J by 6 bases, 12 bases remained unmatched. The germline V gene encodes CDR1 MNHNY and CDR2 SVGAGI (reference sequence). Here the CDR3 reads CASRDGTGWVSEQYF. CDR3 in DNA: TGTGCCAGCAGAGATGGGACAGGGTGGGTGAGCGAGCAGTACTTC.

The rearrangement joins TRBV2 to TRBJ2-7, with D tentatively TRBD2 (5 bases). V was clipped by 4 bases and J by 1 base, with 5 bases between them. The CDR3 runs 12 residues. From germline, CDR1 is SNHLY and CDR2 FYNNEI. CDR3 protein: CASSGGSYEQYF. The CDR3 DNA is TGTGCCAGCAGTGGCGGGTCCTACGAGCAGTACTTC.

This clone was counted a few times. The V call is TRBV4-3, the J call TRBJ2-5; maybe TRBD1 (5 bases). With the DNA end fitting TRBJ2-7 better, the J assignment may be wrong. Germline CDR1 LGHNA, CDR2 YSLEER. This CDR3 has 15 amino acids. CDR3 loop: CASSQRPDSSYEQYF. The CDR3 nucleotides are TGCGCCAGCAGCCAGAGACCCGACAGCTCCTACGAGCAGTACTTC.

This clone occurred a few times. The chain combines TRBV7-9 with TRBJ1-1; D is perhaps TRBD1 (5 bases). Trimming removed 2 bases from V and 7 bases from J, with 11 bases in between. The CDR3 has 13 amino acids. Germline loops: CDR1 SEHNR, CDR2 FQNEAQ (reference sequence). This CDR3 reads CASSLNQGGEAFF. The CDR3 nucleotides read TGTGCCAGCAGCTTAAACCAGGGTGGTGAAGCTTTCTTT.

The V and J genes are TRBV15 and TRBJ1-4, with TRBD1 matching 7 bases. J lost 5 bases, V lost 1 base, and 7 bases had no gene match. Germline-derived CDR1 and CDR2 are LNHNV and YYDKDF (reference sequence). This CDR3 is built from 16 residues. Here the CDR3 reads CATSRVLGGWNEKLFF. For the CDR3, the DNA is TGTGCCACCAGCAGAGTCCTAGGGGGCTGGAATGAAAAACTGTTTTTT.

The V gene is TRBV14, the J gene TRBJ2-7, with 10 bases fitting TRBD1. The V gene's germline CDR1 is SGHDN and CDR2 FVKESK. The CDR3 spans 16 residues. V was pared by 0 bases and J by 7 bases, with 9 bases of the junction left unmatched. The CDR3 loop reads CASSQEWGTGEYEQYF. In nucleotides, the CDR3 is TGTGCCAGCAGCCAAGAATGGGGGACAGGGGAGTATGAGCAGTACTTC. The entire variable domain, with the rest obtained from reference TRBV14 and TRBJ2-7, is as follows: EAGVTQFPSHSVIEKGQTVTLRCDPISGHDNLYWYRRVMGKEIKFLLHFVKESKQDESGMPNNRFLAERTGGTYSTLKVQPAELEDSGVYFCASSQEWGTGEYEQYFGPGTRLTVT.

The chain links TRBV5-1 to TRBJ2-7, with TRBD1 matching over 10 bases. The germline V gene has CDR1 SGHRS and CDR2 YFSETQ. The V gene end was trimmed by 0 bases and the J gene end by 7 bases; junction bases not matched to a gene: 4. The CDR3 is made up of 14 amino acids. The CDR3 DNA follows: TGCGCCAGCAGCTTGGGGGACAGGGGAGGAGAGCAGTACTTC. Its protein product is CASSLGDRGGEQYF.

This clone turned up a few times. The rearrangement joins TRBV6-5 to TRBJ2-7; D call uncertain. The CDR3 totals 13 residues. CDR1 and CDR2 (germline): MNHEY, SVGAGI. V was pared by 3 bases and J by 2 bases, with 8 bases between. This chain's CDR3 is CASSYRQAYEQYF. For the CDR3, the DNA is TGTGCCAGCAGTTATCGGCAGGCCTACGAGCAGTACTTC.

CDR3 DNA: TGTGCCAGCAGCTTACGGGGGGCATCCGAGCAGTACTTC. Translating gives CASSLRGASEQYF. This rearrangement joins TRBV5-4 to TRBJ2-5, with D tentatively TRBD2 (7 bases). Matching the DNA end better, TRBJ2-7 makes the J call doubtful. The germline gives CDR1 SGHNT, CDR2 YYREEE (reference sequence). The CDR3 has 13 amino acids.

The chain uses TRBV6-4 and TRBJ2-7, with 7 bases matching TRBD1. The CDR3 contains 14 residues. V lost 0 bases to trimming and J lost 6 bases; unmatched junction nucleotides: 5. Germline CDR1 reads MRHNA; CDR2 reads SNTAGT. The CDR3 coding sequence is TGTGCCAGCAGTGACTCGGAACCAGGGGGCGAGCAGTACTTC. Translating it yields CASSDSEPGGEQYF.

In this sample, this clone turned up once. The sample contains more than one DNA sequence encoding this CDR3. CDR3 region: CASSPGQGAFNEQFF. As DNA, the CDR3 is TGTGCCAGCTCACCAGGGCAGGGGGCTTTCAATGAGCAGTTCTTC. The rearrangement uses TRBV18 and TRBJ2-1; 8 bases align to TRBD1. V shed 2 bases and J 6 bases; nucleotides not matched to a gene: 6. CDR3 size: 15 residues. The germline gives CDR1 KGHSH, CDR2 LQKENI.

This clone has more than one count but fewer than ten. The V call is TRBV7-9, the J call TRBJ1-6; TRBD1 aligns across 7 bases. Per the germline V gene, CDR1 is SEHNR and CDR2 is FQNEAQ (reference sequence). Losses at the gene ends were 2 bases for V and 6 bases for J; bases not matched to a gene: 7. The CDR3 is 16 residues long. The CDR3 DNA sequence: TGTGCCAGCAGCTTAAAACAGGGGTACGGTAATTCACCCCTCCACTTT. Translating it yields CASSLKQGYGNSPLHF.

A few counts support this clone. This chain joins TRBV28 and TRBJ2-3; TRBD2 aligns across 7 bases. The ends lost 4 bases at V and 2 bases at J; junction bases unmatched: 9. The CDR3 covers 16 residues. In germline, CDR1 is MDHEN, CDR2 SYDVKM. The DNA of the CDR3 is TGTGCCAGCAGTTCTCGGGCTAGCGGTGACACAGATACGCAGTATTTT. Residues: CASSSRASGDTDTQYF.

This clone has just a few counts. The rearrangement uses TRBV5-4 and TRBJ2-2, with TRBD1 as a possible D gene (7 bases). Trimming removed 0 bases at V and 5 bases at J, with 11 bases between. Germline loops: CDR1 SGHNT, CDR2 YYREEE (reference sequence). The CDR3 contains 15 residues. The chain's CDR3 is CASSLGPGGTGELFF. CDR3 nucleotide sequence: TGTGCCAGCAGCTTGGGTCCAGGGGGGACCGGGGAGCTGTTTTTT.

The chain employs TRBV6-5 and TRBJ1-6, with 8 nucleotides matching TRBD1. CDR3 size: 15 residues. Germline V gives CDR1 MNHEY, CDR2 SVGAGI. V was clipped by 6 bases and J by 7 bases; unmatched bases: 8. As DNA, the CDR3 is TGTGCCAGCAGCTTAAGGACAGGGAGGAATTCACCCCTCCACTTT. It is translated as CASSLRTGRNSPLHF.

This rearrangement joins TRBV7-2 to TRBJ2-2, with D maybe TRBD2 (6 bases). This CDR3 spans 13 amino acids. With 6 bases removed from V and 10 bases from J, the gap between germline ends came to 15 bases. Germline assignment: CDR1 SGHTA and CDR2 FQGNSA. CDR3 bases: TGTGCCAGCAGGGAGGGGCGGTCCGAGGAGCTGTTTTTT. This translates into CASREGRSEELFF.

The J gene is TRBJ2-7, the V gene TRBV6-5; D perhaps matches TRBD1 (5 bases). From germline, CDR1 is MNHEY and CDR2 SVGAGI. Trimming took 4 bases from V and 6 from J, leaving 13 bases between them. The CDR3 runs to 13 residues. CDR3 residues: CASSSPGLTEQYF. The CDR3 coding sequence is TGTGCCAGCAGTTCCCCAGGGCTCACCGAGCAGTACTTC.

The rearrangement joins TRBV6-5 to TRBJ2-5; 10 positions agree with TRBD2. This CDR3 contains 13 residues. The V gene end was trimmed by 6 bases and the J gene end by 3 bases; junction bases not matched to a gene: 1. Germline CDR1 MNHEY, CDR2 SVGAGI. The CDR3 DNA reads TGTGCCAGCAGGCTAGCGGGAGAAGAGACCCAGTACTTC. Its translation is CASRLAGEETQYF.

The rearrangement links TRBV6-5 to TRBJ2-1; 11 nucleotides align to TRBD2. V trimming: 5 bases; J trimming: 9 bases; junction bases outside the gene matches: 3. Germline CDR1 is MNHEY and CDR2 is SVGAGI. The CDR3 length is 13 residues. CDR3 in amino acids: CASSTSGRPEQFF. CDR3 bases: TGTGCCAGCAGTACTAGCGGGAGACCTGAGCAGTTCTTC.

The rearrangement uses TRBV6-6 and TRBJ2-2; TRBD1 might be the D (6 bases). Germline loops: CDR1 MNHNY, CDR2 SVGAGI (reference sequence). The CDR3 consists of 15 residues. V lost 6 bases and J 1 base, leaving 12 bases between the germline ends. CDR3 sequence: CASRTGQMNTGELFF. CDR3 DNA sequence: TGTGCCAGCAGGACTGGACAGATGAACACCGGGGAGCTGTTTTTT.

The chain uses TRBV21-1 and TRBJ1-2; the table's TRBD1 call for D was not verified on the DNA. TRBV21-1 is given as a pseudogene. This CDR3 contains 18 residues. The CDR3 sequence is CASSKSNLDRHSNYGYTF. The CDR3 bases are TGTGCCAGCAGCAAATCGAACCTGGACAGGCACTCTAACTATGGCTACACCTTC.

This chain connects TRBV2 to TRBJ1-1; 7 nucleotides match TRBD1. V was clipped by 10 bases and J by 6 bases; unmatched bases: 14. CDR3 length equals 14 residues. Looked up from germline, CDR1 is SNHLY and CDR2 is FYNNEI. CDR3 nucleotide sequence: TGTGCCACCGAACAGGGGCCCCTTTTCGCTGAAGCTTTCTTT. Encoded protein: CATEQGPLFAEAFF.

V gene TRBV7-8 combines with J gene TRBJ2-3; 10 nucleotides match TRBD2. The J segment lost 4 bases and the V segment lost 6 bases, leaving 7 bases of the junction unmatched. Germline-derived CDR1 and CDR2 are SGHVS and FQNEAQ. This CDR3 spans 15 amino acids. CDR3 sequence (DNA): TGTGCCAGCAGTTTCCTAGCGGGAGTATCAGATACGCAGTATTTT. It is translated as CASSFLAGVSDTQYF.

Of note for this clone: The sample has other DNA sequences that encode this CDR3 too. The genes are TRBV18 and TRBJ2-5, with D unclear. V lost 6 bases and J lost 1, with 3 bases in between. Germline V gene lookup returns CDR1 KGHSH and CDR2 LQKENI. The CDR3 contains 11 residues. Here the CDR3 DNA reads TGTGCCAGCTCCCTCCAAGAGACCCAGTACTTC. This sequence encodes CASSLQETQYF.

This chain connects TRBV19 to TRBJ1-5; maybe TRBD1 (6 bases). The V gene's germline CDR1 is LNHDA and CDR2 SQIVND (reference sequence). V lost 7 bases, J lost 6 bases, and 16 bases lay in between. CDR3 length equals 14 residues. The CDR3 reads CASTPLQGGQPQHF. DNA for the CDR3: TGTGCCAGTACTCCTCTCCAAGGGGGTCAGCCCCAGCATTTT.

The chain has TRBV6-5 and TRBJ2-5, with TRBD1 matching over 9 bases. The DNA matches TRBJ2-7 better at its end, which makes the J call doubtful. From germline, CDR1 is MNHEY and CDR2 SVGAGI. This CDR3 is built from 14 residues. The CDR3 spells CASSKWDREGEQYF. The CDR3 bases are TGTGCCAGCAGTAAATGGGACAGGGAGGGCGAGCAGTACTTC.